The T cell receptor (beta chain) under discussion was sequenced for a study of cytomegalovirus exposure and HLA in healthy donors. Study-wide findings and caveats: CMV serostatus was the sole immune exposure data available. With high specificity and sensitivity, the classifier reportedly diagnosed cytomegalovirus status. In an earlier analysis, in some 540 donors, most V segments appeared productive either ~87% or ~30% of the time. When analyzed later, a missense DCLRE1C variant was found to be linked to TCR beta V- and J-gene trimming.

The CDR3 sequence is 16 residues long. Per the germline V gene, CDR1 is SEHNR and CDR2 is FQNEAQ (reference sequence). Trimming pared 1 base from V and 5 bases from J, leaving 15 bases between. PCR amplification relied on 60 Vbeta primers (plus 13 Jbeta primers). Profiling relied on immunoSEQ multiplex PCR, and the TCRdb table lists in-frame clones only, not all of them. The repertoire holds about 180,000 clones, with roughly 79% as singletons. Of note for this clone: Its antigen is as yet unknown.

The clonotype was recovered from a woman aged 18 to 35 in good health and CMV-seropositive. This chain connects TRBV7-9 to TRBJ2-1; tentatively, D is TRBD2 (6 bases). Sequenced sample: PBMCs. Here the CDR3 DNA reads TGTGCCAGCAGCTTAGTAGGGACTGGGGCACACAATGAGCAGTTCTTC. Protein sequence: CASSLVGTGAHNEQFF.